This T cell receptor beta chain was observed in a study of cytomegalovirus exposure and HLA in healthy donors. Findings and limits, study-wide: Across donors, most TCRs were seen rarely, yet some public ones were widespread.

This CDR3 is built from 15 residues. Trimming removed 3 bases at V and 1 base at J, with 13 bases between. The germline V gene has CDR1 SGHNT and CDR2 YYREEE (reference sequence). Only in-frame clones appear in the TCRdb table, and some are missing; sequencing was by immunoSEQ multiplex PCR. The sample yields hundreds of thousands of clones, about nine tenths seen once. Worth noting for this clone: As yet, its antigen is unknown.

The sequence derives from a woman aged 18-30 years in good health and CMV-seronegative. The gene calls are TRBV5-4 and TRBJ1-1; unclear D gene. Sample: PBMCs. In DNA, the CDR3 is TGTGCCAGCAGCTCCAGGATGGAGGCGAACACTGAAGCTTTCTTT. Amino acids: CASSSRMEANTEAFF.